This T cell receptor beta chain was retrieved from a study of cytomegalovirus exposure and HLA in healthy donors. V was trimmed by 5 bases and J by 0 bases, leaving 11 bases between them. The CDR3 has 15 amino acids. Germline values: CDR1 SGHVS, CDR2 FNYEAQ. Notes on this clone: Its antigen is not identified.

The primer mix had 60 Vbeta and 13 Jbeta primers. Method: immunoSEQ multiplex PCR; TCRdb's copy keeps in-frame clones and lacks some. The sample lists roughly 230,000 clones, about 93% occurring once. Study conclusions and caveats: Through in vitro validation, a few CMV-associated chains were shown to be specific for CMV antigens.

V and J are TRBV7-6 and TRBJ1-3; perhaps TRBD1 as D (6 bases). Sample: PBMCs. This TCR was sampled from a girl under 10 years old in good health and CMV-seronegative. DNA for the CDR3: TGTGCCAGCAGCCCGGACAGTAGCTCTGGAAACACCATATATTTT. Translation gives CASSPDSSSGNTIYF.